This T cell receptor beta chain was identified during a study of blood T cell repertoires in COVID-19. Study summary: Collection of acute and convalescent COVID-19 samples took place in the United States, Italy and Spain.

In the source study's methods: Researchers report that nucleated cell counts were estimated from reference gene primer amplification. Produced via immunoSEQ multiplex PCR; TCRdb's table is partial and in-frame only. The V and J calls and the clone size are those of that table, but D and trimming were determined from the DNA. The sample lists approximately 460,000 clones, roughly nine tenths occurring once. This CDR3 has 15 amino acids. Sample: peripheral blood. The chain carries TRBV21-1 and TRBJ1-3; no DNA check was done on the table's D call, TRBD1. TRBV21-1 is a pseudogene. This sequence originates from a young man with COVID-19, enrolled during active disease. The CDR3 loop reads CASRTGTVNRNTIYF. CDR3 nucleotides: TGTGCCAGCAGGACCGGGACAGTTAACAGAAACACCATATATTTT.